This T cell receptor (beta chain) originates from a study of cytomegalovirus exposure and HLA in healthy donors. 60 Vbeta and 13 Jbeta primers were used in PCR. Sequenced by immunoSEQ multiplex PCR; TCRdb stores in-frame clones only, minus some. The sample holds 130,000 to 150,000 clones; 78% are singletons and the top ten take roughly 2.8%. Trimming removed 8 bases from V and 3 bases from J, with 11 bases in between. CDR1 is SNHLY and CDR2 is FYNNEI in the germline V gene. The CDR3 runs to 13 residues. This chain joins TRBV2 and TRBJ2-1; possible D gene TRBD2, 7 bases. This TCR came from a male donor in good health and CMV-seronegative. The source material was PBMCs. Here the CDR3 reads CASGRGFYNEQFF. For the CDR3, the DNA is TGTGCCAGCGGGAGGGGGTTCTACAATGAGCAGTTCTTC.